Each of the 7 T cell receptor beta chains below was sequenced from the same sample in a study of CD8 T cells in Susac syndrome. Random hexamers were used to reverse transcribe the RNA input (roughly 0.5 to 1 ug). TCRdb re-called the immunoSEQ multiplex PCR reads through MiXCR, storing one row per CDR3 protein. The sample lists around 140,000 distinct CDR3 sequences, around 85% occurring once. Sample: CD8+ T cells from PBMCs. The receptors originated from a human donor with multiple sclerosis.

The chain is built from TRBV4-1 and TRBJ1-2; 8 nucleotides agree with TRBD1. Trimming at V came to 0 bases and at J to 4 bases, leaving 16 bases not matched to a gene. This CDR3 has 19 residues. The germline CDR1 and CDR2 sequences are MGHRA and YSYEKL. CDR3 DNA sequence: TGCGCCAGCAGCCAAGAAGCAGGGGGCCTCATAGCTGGGAGCTATGGCTACACCTTC. This sequence encodes CASSQEAGGLIAGSYGYTF.

The rearrangement uses TRBV11-2 and TRBJ1-4; 7 nucleotides align to TRBD1. CDR3 length equals 13 residues. With 5 bases clipped from V and 11 bases from J, the junction kept 8 bases outside the gene matches. Germline CDR1 is SGHAT and CDR2 is FQNNGV. CDR3 DNA sequence: TGTGCCAGCAGCCCAGGGACAGATATTAAACTGTTTTTT. It encodes CASSPGTDIKLFF.

The chain has TRBV20-1 and TRBJ2-5; weak D call: TRBD2 (5 bases). Germline V lookup: CDR1 DFQATT, CDR2 SNEGSKA (reference sequence). V lost 1 base, J lost 1 base, and 13 bases lay in between. There are 15 residues in the CDR3. CDR3: CSARGYGSFQETQYF. CDR3 coding DNA: TGCAGTGCTAGAGGGTATGGGAGTTTCCAAGAGACCCAGTACTTC.

The V gene is TRBV19, the J gene TRBJ2-7, with TRBD2 matching over 8 bases. Germline V CDR1 and CDR2: LNHDA, SQIVND (reference sequence). Germline trimming cut 8 bases from V and 9 bases from J; bases unmatched to any gene: 9. The CDR3 is 12 amino acids. The CDR3 spells CASAAGGFWQYF. CDR3 sequence (DNA): TGTGCCAGTGCCGCGGGGGGTTTTTGGCAGTACTTC.

This chain joins TRBV7-9 and TRBJ1-5; no definite D call. CDR1 is SEHNR, CDR2 FQNEAQ, per germline (reference sequence). This CDR3 has 16 amino acids. Trimming removed 2 bases at V and 6 bases at J, with 17 bases between. CDR3 protein: CASSLNGPQWGQPQHF. In DNA form, the CDR3 reads TGTGCCAGCAGCTTAAATGGGCCTCAATGGGGTCAGCCCCAGCATTTT.

The chain uses TRBV30 and TRBJ2-1; 8 bases are a match to TRBD2. The V and J ends lost 1 base and 7 bases, in that order; junction bases with no gene match: 15. Germline V gene data show CDR1 as GTSNPN and CDR2 as SVGIG (reference sequence). This CDR3 comprises 17 residues. CDR3 sequence: CAWSGLGEAGVRNEQFF. The CDR3 nucleotides read TGTGCCTGGAGTGGCCTCGGGGAAGCGGGGGTGAGAAATGAGCAGTTCTTC.

The table lists this clonotype with a count of one. The chain is built from TRBV5-1 and TRBJ2-7; TRBD1 agrees at 9 bases. V trimming: 2 bases; J trimming: 4 bases; junction bases outside the gene matches: 10. In germline, CDR1 is SGHRS, CDR2 YFSETQ. The CDR3 is 16 residues long. The chain's CDR3 is CASSFGWGQGSYEQYF. DNA for the CDR3: TGCGCCAGCAGCTTCGGTTGGGGACAGGGATCATACGAGCAGTACTTC.